The present entry profiles one T cell receptor beta chain with its context. This sample was included in a study of blood T cell repertoires in COVID-19. This table comes from immunoSEQ multiplex PCR, and its TCRdb copy is limited to in-frame clones, with some not included. The table shows fewer than 150,000 clones, with almost 85% occurring only once. CDR3 size: 16 residues. The germline CDR1 and CDR2 sequences are SGHRS and YFSETQ. Unmatched junction bases numbered 11, after V lost 4 bases and J lost 5 bases. This receptor was identified in a human donor in a cohort sampled during active COVID-19. The J gene is TRBJ1-2, the V gene TRBV5-1; 10 bases fit TRBD1. The sequenced material came from peripheral blood. CDR3 region: CASSRDRGSVNYGYTF. CDR3 sequence (DNA): TGCGCCAGCAGCCGGGACAGGGGAAGTGTAAATTATGGCTACACCTTC.